This T cell receptor beta chain is drawn from a study of blood T cell repertoires in COVID-19. The overall study: Material from acute and convalescent COVID-19 was sourced from the United States, Italy and Spain. Sample material is recorded as cDNA or gDNA derived from T cells, B-cell-depleted T cells, or PBMCs.

Per the study methods: Reference gene primer amplification yielded estimated nucleated cell counts. Sequencing was performed with immunoSEQ multiplex PCR; in TCRdb, only in-frame clones are kept and a portion is missing. That table furnishes V, J and clone size, whereas the DNA furnished D and trimming. The data show 200,000 to 250,000 clones, with just under 85% seen just once and approximately 6.3% held by the top ten. Trimming removed 5 bases at V and 3 bases at J, with 14 bases between. Germline CDR1 and CDR2: LNHDA and SQIVND (reference sequence). The CDR3 length is 14 residues. Sequences were obtained from peripheral blood. The source is a woman aged 55-70 years with active or convalescent COVID-19. The chain recombines TRBV19 with TRBJ2-7; TRBD1 is a possible D gene (7 bases). The CDR3 DNA reads as TGTGCCAGTAGTTTGGGGGGACAGCTCTACGAGCAGTACTTC. Translation: CASSLGGQLYEQYF.